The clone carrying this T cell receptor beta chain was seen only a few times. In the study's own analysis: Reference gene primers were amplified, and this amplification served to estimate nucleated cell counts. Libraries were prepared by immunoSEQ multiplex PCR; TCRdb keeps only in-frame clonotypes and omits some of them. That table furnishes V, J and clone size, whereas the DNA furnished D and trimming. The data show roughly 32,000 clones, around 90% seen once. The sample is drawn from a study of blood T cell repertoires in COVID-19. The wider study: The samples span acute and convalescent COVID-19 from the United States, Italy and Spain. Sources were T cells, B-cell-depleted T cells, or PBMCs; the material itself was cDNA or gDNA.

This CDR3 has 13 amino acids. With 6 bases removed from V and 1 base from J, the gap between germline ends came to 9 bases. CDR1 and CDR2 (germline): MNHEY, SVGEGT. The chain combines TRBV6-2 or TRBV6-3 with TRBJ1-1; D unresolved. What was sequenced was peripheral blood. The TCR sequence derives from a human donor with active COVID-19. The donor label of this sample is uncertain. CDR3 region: CASSPTRNTEAFF. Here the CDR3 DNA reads TGTGCCAGCAGCCCTACAAGGAACACTGAAGCTTTCTTT.